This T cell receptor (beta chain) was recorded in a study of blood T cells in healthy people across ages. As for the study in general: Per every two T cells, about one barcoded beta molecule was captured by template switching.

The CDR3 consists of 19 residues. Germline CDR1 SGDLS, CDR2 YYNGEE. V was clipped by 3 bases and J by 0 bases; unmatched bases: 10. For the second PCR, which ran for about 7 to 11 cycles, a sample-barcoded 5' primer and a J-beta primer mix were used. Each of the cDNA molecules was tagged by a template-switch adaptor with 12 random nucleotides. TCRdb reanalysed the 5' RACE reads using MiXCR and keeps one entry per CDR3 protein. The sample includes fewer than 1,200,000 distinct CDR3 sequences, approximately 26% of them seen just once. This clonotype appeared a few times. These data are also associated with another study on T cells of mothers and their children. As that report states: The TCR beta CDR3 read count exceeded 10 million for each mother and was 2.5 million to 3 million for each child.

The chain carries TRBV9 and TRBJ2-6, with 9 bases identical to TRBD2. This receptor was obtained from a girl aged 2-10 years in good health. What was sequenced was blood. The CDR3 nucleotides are TGTGCCAGCAGCGGAGTACTGGGACTAGCTACCTCTGGGGCCAACGTCCTGACTTTC. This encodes CASSGVLGLATSGANVLTF.